This TCR beta chain was retrieved from a study of blood T cell repertoires in COVID-19. Study details: The origin of the acute and convalescent COVID-19 samples was the United States, Italy and Spain.

Followed over time, Seattle patients had been enrolled while infection was active. In the source study's methods: Amplification of reference gene primers was used by the study to estimate nucleated cell counts. The protocol was immunoSEQ multiplex PCR, while the TCRdb copy is restricted to in-frame clones and leaves out a portion. From that table come the V and J calls and clone size; the DNA was used to work out D and trimming. Here the sample spans under 200,000 clones, 79% being singletons. Losses at the gene ends were 4 bases for V and 5 bases for J; bases not matched to a gene: 9. This CDR3 has 17 amino acids. The germline V gene encodes CDR1 SGHRS and CDR2 YFSETQ.

The source is a woman aged 55-70 years with COVID-19, enrolled during active disease. The chain employs TRBV5-1 and TRBJ2-3, with 14 bases aligning to TRBD2. The sequencing input was peripheral blood. The CDR3 DNA sequence: TGCGCCAGCAGCCTCTCGACTAGCGGGGGGGCCGGAGATACGCAGTATTTT. This codes for CASSLSTSGGAGDTQYF.